One and the same sample provided the 22 T cell receptor beta chains below, sequenced in a study of shared clonotypes between healthy human individuals. Clones were read by immunoSEQ multiplex PCR, and TCRdb kept only the in-frame ones, dropping some. This sample has fewer than 3 million clones, with about 90% found just once. What was sequenced was naive CD4+ T cells from PBMCs. As to subset: CD45RA+ positively selected. These receptors all stem from a man between 18 and 29 years old in good health. Some clones in this sample may be carry-over from other donors' samples.

The rearrangement links TRBV30 to TRBJ2-7; 8 nucleotides match TRBD1. This CDR3 region has 16 residues. J lost 4 bases, V lost 3 bases, and 14 bases had no gene match. The germline V gene has CDR1 GTSNPN and CDR2 SVGIG (reference sequence). CDR3 nucleotide sequence: TGTGCCTGGAGCCGAAAAACAGGGGGTTTATCTTACGAGCAGTACTTC. Translated: CAWSRKTGGLSYEQYF.

CDR3 amino acids: CASNYMYSGELFF. CDR3 sequence (DNA): TGTGCCAGCAACTACATGTACAGCGGGGAGCTGTTTTTT. The rearrangement links TRBV7-2 to TRBJ2-2; D is uncertain. Germline-derived CDR1 and CDR2 are SGHTA and FQGNSA. The CDR3 has 13 residues. Deletions cut 7 bases from V and 7 bases from J, with 13 bases between.

The chain employs TRBV7-9 and TRBJ1-4, with D uncertain. Trimming removed 4 bases from V and 4 bases from J, with 7 bases in between. This CDR3 has 13 residues. In germline, CDR1 is SEHNR, CDR2 FQNEAQ (reference sequence). This CDR3 is CASSSPGNEKLFF. CDR3 DNA: TGTGCCAGCAGCTCACCCGGTAATGAAAAACTGTTTTTT.

The chain is built from TRBV5-1 and TRBJ2-1; TRBD1 agrees at 11 bases. Losses at the gene ends were 2 bases for V and 10 bases for J; bases not matched to a gene: 5. The CDR3 has 14 amino acids. Looked up from germline, CDR1 is SGHRS and CDR2 is YFSETQ. The CDR3 spells CASSLWTGGQEQFF. The DNA for the CDR3 is TGCGCCAGCAGCTTATGGACAGGGGGCCAGGAGCAGTTCTTC.

The chain joins TRBV5-1 to TRBJ1-3, with D unclear. Germline CDR1 and CDR2: SGHRS and YFSETQ. V lost 0 bases to trimming and J lost 0 bases, with 13 bases between them. The CDR3 sequence is 17 residues long. The DNA for the CDR3 is TGCGCCAGCAGCTTGGCCAACTCTGGCGTCTCTGGAAACACCATATATTTT. Residues: CASSLANSGVSGNTIYF.

The chain has TRBV4-3 and TRBJ1-5; 8 nucleotides match TRBD1. The V gene's germline CDR1 is LGHNA and CDR2 YSLEER. Trimming cost V 4 bases and J 0 bases; bases outside gene matches: 8. The CDR3 runs to 17 residues. CDR3 nucleotides: TGCGCCAGCAGCCCAGGGACAGGCATCCTTAGCAATCAGCCCCAGCATTTT. This sequence encodes CASSPGTGILSNQPQHF.

V usage is TRBV30 and J usage is TRBJ2-2; 7 bases agree with TRBD1. V was pared by 2 bases and J by 6 bases, with 3 bases of the junction left unmatched. CDR1 and CDR2 from the germline V gene are GTSNPN and SVGIG (reference sequence). The CDR3 consists of 13 residues. CDR3 amino acids: CAWSTGAAGELFF. The CDR3, as DNA: TGTGCCTGGAGTACAGGGGCGGCCGGGGAGCTGTTTTTT.

CDR3 residues: CASSSELDRGLGYGYTF. The CDR3, as DNA: TGTGCCAGCAGCTCAGAATTGGACAGGGGGCTCGGCTATGGCTACACCTTC. The J gene is TRBJ1-2, the V gene TRBV11-1, with 11 bases identical to TRBD1. The trim removed 4 bases at V and 4 bases at J, leaving 11 bases unmatched. This CDR3 region has 17 residues. The germline gives CDR1 SGHAT, CDR2 FQDESV (reference sequence).

The chain couples TRBV4-3 to TRBJ1-1; D is uncertain. CDR1 and CDR2 (germline): LGHNA, YSLEER. The CDR3 sequence is 15 residues long. The V end was cut by 6 bases, the J end by 3 bases, with 17 bases between. The CDR3 nucleotides read TGCGCCAGCAGTCGGGAGTACAGCGGGTACACTGAAGCTTTCTTT. The encoded protein is CASSREYSGYTEAFF.

This chain uses TRBV19 with TRBJ2-2; perhaps TRBD2 as D (6 bases). Looked up from germline, CDR1 is LNHDA and CDR2 is SQIVND (reference sequence). V lost 3 bases, J lost 2 bases, and 19 bases lay in between. The CDR3 length is 18 residues. The CDR3 protein is CASSMKFGSGRNTGELFF. The CDR3 DNA sequence: TGTGCCAGTAGTATGAAATTCGGGAGCGGCAGAAACACCGGGGAGCTGTTTTTT.

CDR3 residues: CASGRGIATNEKLFF. The CDR3 DNA reads TGTGCCAGCGGACGTGGGATTGCAACTAATGAAAAACTGTTTTTT. The chain combines TRBV18 with TRBJ1-4; the D is unclear. V was trimmed by 8 bases and J by 0 bases, leaving 13 bases between them. The CDR3 has 15 residues. Germline lookup yields CDR1 KGHSH and CDR2 LQKENI.

V and J are TRBV6-6 and TRBJ2-7; the D gene is possibly TRBD1 (5 bases). The CDR3 sequence is 13 residues long. The germline V and J ends were trimmed by 11 bases and 3 bases, with 17 bases remaining between them. CDR1 is MNHNY, CDR2 SVGAGI, per germline (reference sequence). CDR3 DNA: TGTGCCGCCGCGCACAGGCAGGACTACGAGCAGTACTTC. Amino acids: CAAAHRQDYEQYF.

V and J are TRBV6-6 and TRBJ2-7; 9 bases are a match to TRBD1. CDR3 size: 13 residues. With 7 bases clipped from V and 5 bases from J, the junction kept 6 bases outside the gene matches. Germline CDR1 reads MNHNY; CDR2 reads SVGAGI (reference sequence). The CDR3 protein is CASTSGQGDEQYF. CDR3 sequence (DNA): TGTGCCAGCACCTCGGGACAGGGTGACGAGCAGTACTTC.

The chain links TRBV18 to TRBJ2-7; TRBD1 agrees at 11 bases. CDR1 KGHSH and CDR2 LQKENI come from the germline V gene. This CDR3 is built from 15 residues. The junction had 5 bases not matched to a gene; V was cut back by 4 bases and J by 3 bases. DNA for the CDR3: TGTGCCAGCTCACAACCGGGACAGGGGGTCTACGAGCAGTACTTC. Protein sequence: CASSQPGQGVYEQYF.

V is TRBV18 and J is TRBJ2-7; 15 bases align to TRBD2. V dropped 3 bases and J dropped 2; count of bases not matched to a gene: 8. The CDR3 loop spans 18 amino acids. CDR1 is KGHSH, CDR2 LQKENI, per germline. The CDR3 sequence is CASSPLGLAGGSPYEQYF. CDR3 nucleotide sequence: TGTGCCAGCTCACCTTTGGGACTAGCGGGAGGAAGCCCCTACGAGCAGTACTTC.

This chain connects TRBV29-1 to TRBJ1-1; D unresolved. The CDR3 has 12 amino acids. Germline V gene data show CDR1 as SQVTM and CDR2 as ANQGSEA. V gave up 4 bases and J gave up 3 bases, with 9 bases separating them. CDR3 bases: TGCAGCGTTGGTCACGGAGACACTGAAGCTTTCTTT. It encodes CSVGHGDTEAFF. Full variable domain (missing parts from reference TRBV29-1 and TRBJ1-1): SAVISQKPSRDICQRGTSLTIQCQVDSQVTMMFWYRQQPGQSLTLIATANQGSEATYESGFVIDKFPISRPNLTFSTLTVSNMSPEDSSIYLCSVGHGDTEAFFGQGTRLTVV.

The gene calls are TRBV7-8 and TRBJ2-1; 12 bases line up with TRBD2. In germline, CDR1 is SGHVS, CDR2 FQNEAQ. CDR3 length equals 17 residues. V lost 5 bases, J lost 7 bases, and 12 bases stayed unmatched. CDR3 sequence (DNA): TGTGCCAGCAGCCAGATCAGGACTAGCGGGAATAGGAATGAGCAGTTCTTC. This sequence encodes CASSQIRTSGNRNEQFF.

The chain has TRBV4-2 and TRBJ2-2; 7 nucleotides agree with TRBD1. The CDR3 totals 16 residues. V lost 1 base to trimming and J lost 3 bases; unmatched junction nucleotides: 5. The germline V gene encodes CDR1 LGHNA and CDR2 YNFKEQ. The CDR3 is CASSQGRGPDTGELFF. Here the CDR3 DNA reads TGTGCCAGCAGCCAAGGAAGGGGGCCCGACACCGGGGAGCTGTTTTTT.

This clone has a single count. This rearrangement joins TRBV2 to TRBJ2-7; the match to TRBD2 covers 7 bases. The trim removed 9 bases at V and 3 bases at J, leaving 14 bases unmatched. Germline CDR1 reads SNHLY; CDR2 reads FYNNEI. The CDR3 runs to 15 residues. As DNA, the CDR3 is TGTGCCAGTGCTGACCAGGGCGGGAGTATCTACGAGCAGTACTTC. Its translation: CASADQGGSIYEQYF. The entire variable domain, with the rest obtained from reference TRBV2 and TRBJ2-7, is as follows: EPEVTQTPSHQVTQMGQEVILRCVPISNHLYFYWYRQILGQKVEFLVSFYNNEISEKSEIFDDQFSVERPDGSNFTLKIRSTKLEDSAMYFCASADQGGSIYEQYFGPGTRLTVT.

The genes are TRBV2 and TRBJ2-7; TRBD1 aligns across 7 bases. The CDR3 consists of 14 residues. CDR1 and CDR2 (germline): SNHLY, FYNNEI. Trimming cost V 5 bases and J 6 bases; bases outside gene matches: 10. CDR3 sequence reads: CASSPTGPLGEQYF. The CDR3 coding sequence is TGTGCCAGCAGTCCGACAGGGCCTCTGGGCGAGCAGTACTTC.

On this clone: The same CDR3 arises from other DNA sequences in this sample as well. V and J are TRBV6-5 and TRBJ1-1; D is unresolved. Germline CDR1 and CDR2: MNHEY and SVGAGI. The V end was cut by 7 bases, the J end by 2 bases, with 5 bases between. CDR3 length equals 11 residues. In nucleotides, the CDR3 is TGTGCCAGCAAGGGTAACACTGAAGCTTTCTTT. It yields the protein CASKGNTEAFF.

The V and J genes are TRBV19 and TRBJ1-3, with D perhaps TRBD1 (6 bases). Germline CDR1 LNHDA, CDR2 SQIVND (reference sequence). The ends were cut back, 8 bases at V and 6 bases at J, with 17 bases in the middle. The CDR3 is 14 amino acids. Here the CDR3 reads CASSDRPLENTIYF. In nucleotides, the CDR3 is TGTGCCAGTTCGGACAGACCTCTAGAAAACACCATATATTTT.